This is a list of T cell receptor beta chains from one sample in a study of cytomegalovirus exposure and HLA in healthy donors. Measured with immunoSEQ multiplex PCR; TCRdb has only the in-frame clones, and not every one. The sample lists some 160,000 clones, 78% occurring once. Sequencing input: PBMCs. The receptors shown here come from a male donor in good health and CMV-seronegative. Both conserved end residues are part of each CDR3. D genes are given only for firm matches. Part of the rows lack a size; the others show once, few, many or a class for expanded clones.

V,size,D,J,CDR3,DNA
TRBV7-9,-,-,TRBJ2-3,CASSLDSRKGDTQYF,TGTGCCAGCAGCTTAGACTCCCGAAAGGGGGATACGCAGTATTTT
TRBV7-8,-,-,TRBJ2-7,CASSLAPTAETYEQYF,TGTGCCAGCAGCTTAGCCCCGACAGCAGAAACCTACGAGCAGTACTTC
TRBV5-1,-,TRBD2,TRBJ2-3,CASSFALAGTDTQYF,TGCGCCAGCAGCTTTGCTCTAGCGGGAACAGATACGCAGTATTTT
TRBV7-9,-,TRBD2,TRBJ2-2,CASSSPRAGVFYDDGELFF,TGTGCCAGCAGCTCCCCTCGCGCGGGAGTATTTTATGATGACGGGGAGCTGTTTTTT
TRBV11-2,few,TRBD1,TRBJ1-6,CASSLRGPNSYNSPLHF,TGTGCCAGCAGTTTAAGGGGGCCCAACTCCTATAATTCACCCCTCCACTTT
TRBV11-1,-,-,TRBJ2-2,CASKDSYTGELFF,TGTGCCAGCAAGGACAGCTACACCGGGGAGCTGTTTTTT
TRBV7-9,-,TRBD2,TRBJ2-2,CASRGGLGLRNTGELFF,TGTGCCAGCAGGGGGGGTTTGGGACTACGGAACACCGGGGAGCTGTTTTTT
TRBV19,-,-,TRBJ1-2,CASTSPGRRGFSGYTF,TGTGCCAGTACCTCTCCCGGCAGGCGGGGCTTCTCTGGCTACACCTTC
TRBV2,once,TRBD2,TRBJ2-7,CASNELAGGMTYEQYF,TGTGCCAGCAATGAGCTAGCGGGAGGTATGACCTACGAGCAGTACTTC
TRBV28,-,-,TRBJ2-7,CASGLSYEQYF,TGTGCCAGCGGTCTATCCTACGAGCAGTACTTC
TRBV29-1,-,-,TRBJ1-2,CSAGRGEADYGYTF,TGCAGCGCCGGACGGGGGGAGGCCGACTATGGCTACACCTTC
TRBV4-2,few,-,TRBJ1-1,CASSHAPGGTEAFF,TGTGCCAGCAGCCACGCCCCCGGGGGGACTGAAGCTTTCTTT
TRBV19,-,TRBD1,TRBJ1-5,CASSDRDRGQPQHF,TGTGCCAGTAGTGACCGGGACAGGGGACAGCCCCAGCATTTT
TRBV10-3,few,TRBD2,TRBJ2-1,CAISERTSVYNEQFF,TGTGCCATCAGTGAGAGGACTAGCGTGTACAATGAGCAGTTCTTC
TRBV28,-,TRBD1,TRBJ1-2,CASSLQGARGYTF,TGTGCCAGCAGTTTACAGGGGGCACGGGGCTACACCTTC
TRBV27,-,TRBD2,TRBJ2-1,CASSRTSGGVYNEQFF,TGTGCCAGCAGCCGGACTAGCGGGGGGGTCTACAATGAGCAGTTCTTC
TRBV27,-,TRBD1,TRBJ2-7,CASSLGTGSHEQYF,TGTGCCAGCAGTTTAGGGACAGGGTCCCACGAGCAGTACTTC
TRBV28,-,-,TRBJ1-1,CASSFGGRVRTEAFF,TGTGCCAGCAGTTTCGGCGGCAGGGTTAGGACTGAAGCTTTCTTT
TRBV27,-,-,TRBJ1-1,CASRPQAGVDTEAFF,TGTGCCAGCAGACCGCAGGCGGGGGTGGACACTGAAGCTTTCTTT
TRBV19,few,TRBD2,TRBJ2-1,CASRRTSGSYNEQFF,TGTGCCAGTAGACGGACTAGCGGGTCCTACAATGAGCAGTTCTTC
TRBV6-5,many,-,TRBJ1-5,CASSYRHGQEPQHF,TGTGCCAGCAGTTACCGACACGGCCAGGAGCCCCAGCATTTT
TRBV29-1,-,-,TRBJ2-3,CSVSSTASSTDTQYF,TGCAGCGTTTCTTCGACTGCCAGTAGCACAGATACGCAGTATTTT
TRBV6-1,few,TRBD1,TRBJ1-5,CASSRGLDQPQHF,TGTGCCAGCAGTAGGGGGCTGGATCAGCCCCAGCATTTT
TRBV6-6,once,TRBD1,TRBJ2-7,CASETGTGMYEQYF,TGTGCCAGCGAGACCGGGACAGGGATGTACGAGCAGTACTTC
TRBV7-9,few,TRBD2,TRBJ2-3,CASSLPTSGRALTDTQYF,TGTGCCAGCAGCTTACCGACTAGCGGGAGGGCCCTCACAGATACGCAGTATTTT
TRBV2,once,-,TRBJ1-5,CASNRERGNQPQHF,TGTGCCAGCAATCGGGAACGGGGGAATCAGCCCCAGCATTTT
TRBV19,-,TRBD2,TRBJ2-3,CASSLSSGLAGFTDTQYF,TGTGCCAGTAGTTTATCTTCTGGACTAGCGGGATTCACAGATACGCAGTATTTT
TRBV27,-,TRBD1,TRBJ2-1,CASRGIQGAPYNEQFF,TGTGCCAGCAGGGGAATTCAGGGGGCCCCCTACAATGAGCAGTTCTTC
TRBV6-5,-,TRBD1,TRBJ1-2,CASSPGQSNYGYTF,TGTGCCAGCAGCCCGGGACAGTCTAACTATGGCTACACCTTC
TRBV2,few,TRBD2,TRBJ2-5,CASSEGTSGRYETQYF,TGTGCCAGCAGCGAAGGGACTAGCGGGAGGTACGAGACCCAGTACTTC
TRBV6-6,few,TRBD1,TRBJ1-1,CASRDRAKNTEAFF,TGTGCCAGCAGGGACAGGGCTAAGAACACTGAAGCTTTCTTT
TRBV7-9,-,TRBD2,TRBJ2-7,CASSSGLAGSNVYEQYF,TGTGCCAGCAGCTCCGGACTAGCGGGATCAAATGTCTACGAGCAGTACTTC
TRBV6-5,-,-,TRBJ2-7,CASRDLSGRVYEQYF,TGTGCCAGCAGGGACCTCTCGGGCAGGGTCTACGAGCAGTACTTC
TRBV6-4,-,-,TRBJ2-1,CASSETASSYNEQFF,TGTGCCAGCAGTGAGACTGCGAGCTCCTACAATGAGCAGTTCTTC
TRBV11-3,once,-,TRBJ1-1,CASSQGLREAFF,TGTGCCAGCAGCCAGGGGTTACGTGAAGCTTTCTTT
TRBV7-9,-,TRBD1,TRBJ2-7,CASSPTGTGTLEQYF,TGTGCCAGCAGCCCCACCGGGACAGGGACCCTCGAGCAGTACTTC
TRBV27,-,-,TRBJ1-5,CASSLAGQPQHF,TGTGCCAGCAGTTTGGCGGGGCAGCCCCAGCATTTT
TRBV25-1,-,TRBD1,TRBJ1-2,CASSTQGVEGYTF,TGTGCCAGCAGTACCCAGGGGGTGGAGGGCTACACCTTC
TRBV7-9,-,TRBD1,TRBJ2-7,CASSPRRGQEDEQYF,TGTGCCAGCAGCCCACGTCGAGGACAGGAAGACGAGCAGTACTTC
TRBV9,-,-,TRBJ1-3,CASSDRVGLRNTIYF,TGTGCCAGCAGCGACCGAGTGGGACTTCGAAACACCATATATTTT
TRBV28,-,TRBD2,TRBJ2-1,CASRTTSGRGNEQFF,TGTGCCAGCAGGACTACTAGCGGCAGAGGAAATGAGCAGTTCTTC
TRBV7-9,-,TRBD1,TRBJ2-7,CASSSPTGPHYEQYF,TGTGCCAGCAGCTCCCCGACAGGGCCCCACTACGAGCAGTACTTC
TRBV14,-,-,TRBJ1-3,CASSQEVAHTIYF,TGTGCCAGCAGCCAAGAAGTAGCGCACACCATATATTTT
TRBV7-9,-,-,TRBJ1-1,CASSLGQGPPNTEAFF,TGTGCCAGCAGCTTAGGGCAGGGGCCTCCTAACACTGAAGCTTTCTTT
TRBV4-2,-,-,TRBJ2-3,CASSQDTNRDTQYF,TGTGCCAGCAGCCAAGATACTAATCGGGATACGCAGTATTTT